The sample holds a few counts of the clone carrying this TCR beta chain. The antigen remains undetermined. The sample comes from a study of blood T cells in healthy people across ages. The study's findings and limits: Estimated diversity, derived from one million T cells, was regarded as an underestimate. Among long-lived donors, naive CD4+ cells were more numerous and diversity higher than in aged donors.

A J-beta primer mix and a sample-barcoded 5' primer were used in a second PCR of about 7 to 12 cycles. Via MiXCR, TCRdb re-called the 5' RACE reads, giving one row per CDR3 protein. The sample has 700,000 to 1,000,000 distinct CDR3 sequences, 44% seen once. The CDR3 totals 16 residues. V lost 7 bases, J lost 4 bases, and 23 bases lay in between. Germline values: CDR1 MNHEY, CDR2 SVGEGT. Donors were healthy Caucasian individuals from Russia aged roughly 6 to 90. Extraction of total RNA produced a minimum of 5.5 micrograms from each sample. This chain uses TRBV6-2 or TRBV6-3 with TRBJ2-7, with D tentatively TRBD2 (6 bases). This sequence was found in a man aged 55 to 70 in good health. The sequenced sample was blood. The CDR3 DNA is TGTGCCAGCAAAAATACAATCCACAGCGGGTGGTACGAGCAGTACTTC. It translates to CASKNTIHSGWYEQYF.